This passage covers 26 T cell receptor beta chains from one sample sequenced in a study of beta chain features in type 1 diabetes. Expressed TCRB transcripts were sequenced because the entire RNA isolate underwent reverse transcription. The repertoire was sequenced with immunoSEQ multiplex PCR; TCRdb's copy has only in-frame clones and lacks some. The sample carries approximately 140,000 clones, roughly 9.3% recorded once. Sequencing input: central memory CD4+ T cells from blood. These receptors came from a woman between 40 and 55 years old in good health.

This chain connects TRBV2 to TRBJ2-5; a weak D match, TRBD1 (5 bases). V dropped 4 bases and J dropped 1 base, with 7 bases sitting between them. Germline-derived CDR1 and CDR2 are SNHLY and FYNNEI. The CDR3 is 13 residues long. The CDR3 nucleotides are TGTGCCAGCAGTGCTGACAGCCAAGAGACCCAGTACTTC. It encodes CASSADSQETQYF.

In this sample, this clone turned up a few times. This rearrangement joins TRBV6-5 to TRBJ2-5; weak D call: TRBD1 (5 bases). Germline CDR1 MNHEY, CDR2 SVGAGI. The V gene lost 5 bases and the J gene lost 1 base, with 11 bases spanning the gap. The CDR3 length is 14 residues. For the CDR3, the DNA is TGTGCCAGCAGTGACTGGCAGGGCCAAGAGACCCAGTACTTC. Amino acids: CASSDWQGQETQYF.

This clone was detected only a few times. The V gene is TRBV6-6, the J gene TRBJ2-3; 7 nucleotides align to TRBD1. Germline V gene lookup returns CDR1 MNHNY and CDR2 SVGAGI (reference sequence). Trimming cost V 6 bases and J 0 bases; bases outside gene matches: 6. The CDR3 has 15 residues. Here the CDR3 reads CASSRGQTSTDTQYF. CDR3 in DNA: TGTGCCAGCAGCCGGGGACAGACCAGCACAGATACGCAGTATTTT.

This clone was counted a few times. In nucleotides, the CDR3 is TGCGCCAGCAGAACAGGGCCCACTGAAGCTTTCTTT. Translation: CASRTGPTEAFF. The chain has TRBV5-1 and TRBJ1-1; TRBD1 is a possible D gene (6 bases). Trimming left V 5 bases short and J 4 bases short, with 9 bases between. Germline loops: CDR1 SGHRS, CDR2 YFSETQ. The CDR3 totals 12 residues.

This clone was detected a few times. This likely came from a read error, as a far larger clone is one base away. This sequence joins TRBV7-7 and TRBJ2-5, with 7 bases aligning to TRBD1. Germline assignment: CDR1 SSHAT and CDR2 FNYEAQ (reference sequence). Losses at the gene ends were 5 bases for V and 2 bases for J; bases not matched to a gene: 2. The CDR3 sequence is 13 residues long. CDR3 loop: CASSTGQQETQYF. The CDR3 DNA reads as TGTGCCAGCAGCACGGGACAGCAAGAGACCCAGTACTTC.

The rearrangement uses TRBV4-3 and TRBJ2-3, with D possibly matching TRBD1 (5 bases). Germline CDR1 LGHNA, CDR2 YSLEER. The CDR3 contains 14 residues. V lost 3 bases, J lost 6 bases, and 13 bases lay in between. CDR3 sequence (DNA): TGCGCCAGCAGCCAGACGACAGCTGGGGATACGCAGTATTTT. It encodes CASSQTTAGDTQYF.

The rearrangement joins TRBV15 to TRBJ2-1; TRBD2 agrees at 7 bases. The V segment lost 1 base and the J segment 0 bases; nucleotides outside the gene matches: 6. The CDR3 extends over 17 amino acids. Germline values: CDR1 LNHNV, CDR2 YYDKDF (reference sequence). As DNA, the CDR3 is TGTGCCACCAGCAGAGGGTCGGCTAGCGGCTCCTACAATGAGCAGTTCTTC. Translated, it gives CATSRGSASGSYNEQFF.

This clone was observed a handful of times. The rearrangement uses TRBV29-1 and TRBJ2-3, with TRBD2 matching 7 bases. The CDR3 spans 15 residues. The germline CDR1 and CDR2 sequences are SQVTM and ANQGSEA. After removal of 6 bases from V and 1 base from J, the junction contained 10 bases not matched to a gene. CDR3 nucleotides: TGCAGCGTCCGAGGCCCGGGAGGCGGCACAGATACGCAGTATTTT. As protein: CSVRGPGGGTDTQYF.

The table lists this clone with a few counts. V and J are TRBV5-4 and TRBJ2-6; no clear D gene. Germline V gene data show CDR1 as SGHNT and CDR2 as YYREEE (reference sequence). Trimming pared 0 bases from V and 0 bases from J, leaving 4 bases between. The CDR3 loop spans 15 amino acids. The CDR3 region has the DNA TGTGCCAGCAGCTTGGGCAGCTCTGGGGCCAACGTCCTGACTTTC. This sequence encodes CASSLGSSGANVLTF.

The chain recombines TRBV7-2 with TRBJ1-1, with TRBD1 as a possible D gene (6 bases). V was clipped by 5 bases and J by 7 bases, with 11 bases between them. The germline V gene has CDR1 SGHTA and CDR2 FQGNSA. The CDR3 consists of 12 residues. The CDR3 DNA is TGTGCCAGCAGCCAAGCCAGGGGTGAAGCTTTCTTT. It yields the protein CASSQARGEAFF.

This clone has just a few counts. A read error may produce the germline difference seen at one junction end. The chain links TRBV4-1 to TRBJ2-1; tentative D call: TRBD2 (6 bases). This CDR3 is 16 amino acids long. In germline, CDR1 is MGHRA, CDR2 YSYEKL. CDR3 nucleotides: TGTGCCAGCAGCCCGTCAGGGCGGGGTTCCTACAATGAGCAGTTCTTC. This encodes CASSPSGRGSYNEQFF.

The V gene is TRBV11-3, the J gene TRBJ1-1, with D perhaps TRBD1 (5 bases). There are 14 residues in the CDR3. The germline V gene has CDR1 SGHNT and CDR2 YENEEA. Trimming cost V 1 base and J 2 bases, with 8 bases left between them. The CDR3 bases are TGTGCCAGCAGCTTAGGGAGGGGAAACACTGAAGCTTTCTTT. This sequence encodes CASSLGRGNTEAFF.

V and J are TRBV4-3 and TRBJ2-2; weak D call: TRBD2 (5 bases). V lost 0 bases and J 5 bases, leaving 7 bases between the germline ends. The CDR3 totals 14 residues. Germline V gene sequence: CDR1 LGHNA, CDR2 YSLEER. The CDR3 spells CASSQEPGTGELFF. Here the CDR3 DNA reads TGCGCCAGCAGCCAAGAACCGGGAACCGGGGAGCTGTTTTTT.

This clone came up many times. The V gene is TRBV5-6, the J gene TRBJ1-5, with D possibly TRBD1 on 6 matching bases. The CDR3 runs 12 residues. CDR1 SGHDT and CDR2 YYEEEE come from the germline V gene. Trimming took off 2 bases at V and 8 bases at J, with 8 bases between the two ends. DNA for the CDR3: TGTGCCAGCAGCTTTCAGGGGAAGCCCCAGCATTTT. Protein product: CASSFQGKPQHF.

The chain carries TRBV19 and TRBJ1-5; D might be TRBD1 (5 bases). This CDR3 is 12 amino acids long. The V gene's germline CDR1 is LNHDA and CDR2 SQIVND (reference sequence). V was trimmed by 8 bases and J by 4 bases, leaving 9 bases between them. The CDR3 DNA reads TGTGCCAGTCGACAGCTAAATCAGCCCCAGCATTTT. This encodes CASRQLNQPQHF.

This clone was counted only a few times. The chain links TRBV4-2 to TRBJ1-6; weak D call: TRBD1 (6 bases). The V end was cut by 3 bases, the J end by 10 bases, with 19 bases between. This CDR3 contains 16 residues. The germline V gene has CDR1 LGHNA and CDR2 YNFKEQ. DNA of the CDR3: TGTGCCAGCAGCCAGGGGCAGGGGATTCAAAACTCACCCCTCCACTTT. Protein product: CASSQGQGIQNSPLHF.

This clone occurred a few times. This sequence joins TRBV7-9 and TRBJ2-1; 7 bases line up with TRBD1. V lost 1 base to trimming and J lost 10 bases; unmatched junction nucleotides: 4. Looked up from germline, CDR1 is SEHNR and CDR2 is FQNEAQ (reference sequence). The CDR3 loop spans 13 amino acids. The CDR3 sequence: CASSLDLQGEQFF. In DNA, the CDR3 is TGTGCCAGCAGCTTAGATCTACAGGGGGAGCAGTTCTTC.

This clone has a handful of counts. The J gene is TRBJ2-2, the V gene TRBV7-9; maybe TRBD1 (6 bases). The CDR3 runs to 14 residues. Germline values: CDR1 SEHNR, CDR2 FQNEAQ (reference sequence). V lost 5 bases, J lost 4 bases, and 11 bases lay in between. CDR3 sequence reads: CASSPGHSTGELFF. The CDR3 bases are TGTGCCAGCAGCCCGGGACACAGCACCGGGGAGCTGTTTTTT. Complete variable domain (other parts from reference TRBV7-9 and TRBJ2-2): DTGVSQNPRHKITKRGQNVTFRCDPISEHNRLYWYRQTLGQGPEFLTYFQNEAQLEKSRLLSDRFSAERPKGSFSTLEIQRTEQGDSAMYLCASSPGHSTGELFFGEGSRLTVL.

The chain links TRBV18 to TRBJ2-7, with 9 bases identical to TRBD1. Germline trimming cut 3 bases from V and 2 bases from J; bases unmatched to any gene: 5. The CDR3 runs to 15 residues. CDR1 is KGHSH, CDR2 LQKENI, per germline. Here the CDR3 reads CASSPRTGVTYEQYF. The DNA of the CDR3 is TGTGCCAGCTCACCTCGGACAGGGGTGACCTACGAGCAGTACTTC.

This chain uses TRBV27 with TRBJ1-5, with TRBD1 matching 8 bases. The V gene end was trimmed by 3 bases and the J gene end by 5 bases; junction bases not matched to a gene: 6. This CDR3 has 15 amino acids. Germline values: CDR1 MNHEY, CDR2 SMNVEV (reference sequence). The CDR3 coding sequence is TGTGCCAGCAGTTTCAGGGGGCGTATGGATCAGCCCCAGCATTTT. It encodes CASSFRGRMDQPQHF.

The chain uses TRBV7-2 and TRBJ2-1, with 9 bases identical to TRBD1. The CDR3 length is 16 residues. The J segment lost 4 bases and the V segment lost 6 bases, leaving 10 bases of the junction unmatched. Germline V gene sequence: CDR1 SGHTA, CDR2 FQGNSA. Here the CDR3 DNA reads TGTGCCAGCAGTACCGGATCCGGGACAGGGTACAATGAGCAGTTCTTC. It is translated as CASSTGSGTGYNEQFF. Drawing the rest from reference TRBV7-2 and TRBJ2-1, the complete variable domain is GAGVSQSPSNKVTEKGKDVELRCDPISGHTALYWYRQSLGQGLEFLIYFQGNSAPDKSGLPSDRFSAERTGGSVSTLTIQRTQQEDSAVYLCASSTGSGTGYNEQFFGPGTRLTVL.

The chain links TRBV5-5 to TRBJ2-2, with 12 bases fitting TRBD1. With 5 bases clipped from V and 6 bases from J, the junction kept 5 bases outside the gene matches. The CDR3 extends over 15 amino acids. CDR1 is SGHKS and CDR2 is YYEKEE in the germline V gene (reference sequence). The CDR3 DNA reads as TGTGCCAGCAGTCCGGGACAGGGGGCGTCCGGGGAGCTGTTTTTT. Its protein product is CASSPGQGASGELFF.

The sample holds a few counts of this clone. The V gene is TRBV6-5, the J gene TRBJ2-7; D gene ambiguous. Trimming took off 6 bases at V and 0 bases at J, with 9 bases between the two ends. Germline V CDR1 and CDR2: MNHEY, SVGAGI. This CDR3 is 13 amino acids long. The CDR3 DNA sequence: TGTGCCAGCAGAACAGAGATCTCCTACGAGCAGTACTTC. It specifies CASRTEISYEQYF.

This clone has just a few counts. The rearrangement uses TRBV10-1 and TRBJ2-5; TRBD2 agrees at 8 bases. V lost 3 bases and J lost 2; bases outside the gene matches: 2. This CDR3 has 14 amino acids. Looked up from germline, CDR1 is WNHNN and CDR2 is SYGVQD (reference sequence). This CDR3 is CASSDAGGQETQYF. In nucleotides, the CDR3 is TGCGCCAGCAGTGACGCGGGGGGTCAAGAGACCCAGTACTTC.

This clone was detected only a few times. The chain has TRBV9 and TRBJ1-5, with 9 positions matching TRBD1. The CDR3 loop spans 15 amino acids. Germline V gene sequence: CDR1 SGDLS, CDR2 YYNGEE. With 3 bases clipped from V and 4 bases from J, the junction kept 5 bases outside the gene matches. CDR3 amino acids: CASSADRGGNQPQHF. For the CDR3, the DNA is TGTGCCAGCAGCGCCGACAGGGGGGGAAATCAGCCCCAGCATTTT.

The J gene is TRBJ1-1, the V gene TRBV6-5; 10 bases are shared with TRBD1. The V segment lost 6 bases and the J segment 4 bases; nucleotides outside the gene matches: 8. Germline V gene sequence: CDR1 MNHEY, CDR2 SVGAGI. The length of the CDR3 is 15 residues. The CDR3 bases are TGTGCCAGCAGGCCGACCGGGACAGGGGTCACTGAAGCTTTCTTT. This translates into CASRPTGTGVTEAFF.